Listed here are 3 T cell receptor beta chains from one sample, sequenced in a study of T cells in Graves' hyperthyroidism and ophthalmopathy. Amplification of TCR beta CDR3 regions was performed using RNA transcripts as template. Primed by the HTBI set, a first-round RT-PCR was run on the TCR CDR3. TCRdb reprocessed the multiplex PCR reads via MiXCR and lists one record per CDR3 protein. The sample has roughly 500,000 distinct CDR3 sequences; around 15% are singletons. The sequencing input was blood. These receptors all stem from a woman aged 25 to 39 with Graves' ophthalmopathy.

This clonotype was counted at least ten times. This rearrangement joins TRBV12-3 or TRBV12-4 to TRBJ2-3, with 7 bases identical to TRBD2. This CDR3 region has 16 residues. Unmatched junction bases numbered 14, after V lost 8 bases and J lost 3 bases. The CDR3 DNA reads TGTGCCAGCTCTTCGAGCGGGGCGTTGAAGACAGATACGCAGTATTTT. It codes for CASSSSGALKTDTQYF.

This clonotype was observed a few times. The chain has TRBV6-1 and TRBJ2-1; tentatively, D is TRBD2 (6 bases). CDR1 is MNHNS and CDR2 is SASEGT in the germline V gene. This CDR3 has 14 residues. The ends were cut back, 6 bases at V and 2 bases at J, with 11 bases in the middle. CDR3 sequence reads: CASRLGGTYNEQFF. CDR3 DNA: TGTGCCAGCAGACTGGGGGGTACCTACAATGAGCAGTTCTTC.

This clonotype was counted a few times. The chain combines TRBV28 with TRBJ1-6, with 10 bases fitting TRBD1. Germline assignment: CDR1 MDHEN and CDR2 SYDVKM. The CDR3 is made up of 16 amino acids. V shed 3 bases and J 8 bases; nucleotides not matched to a gene: 7. The CDR3: CASSFGTGAIDSPLHF. In nucleotides, the CDR3 is TGTGCCAGCAGTTTTGGGACAGGGGCTATAGATTCACCCCTCCACTTT.